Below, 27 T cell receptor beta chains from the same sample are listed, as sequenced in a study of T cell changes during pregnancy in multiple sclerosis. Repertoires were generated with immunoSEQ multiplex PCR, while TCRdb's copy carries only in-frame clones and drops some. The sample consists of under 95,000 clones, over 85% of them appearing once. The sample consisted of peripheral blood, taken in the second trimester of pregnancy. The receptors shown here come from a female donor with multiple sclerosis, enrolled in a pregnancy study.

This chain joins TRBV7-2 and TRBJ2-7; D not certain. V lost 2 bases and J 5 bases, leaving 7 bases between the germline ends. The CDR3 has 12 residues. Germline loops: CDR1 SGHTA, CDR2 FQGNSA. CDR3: CASSLSPDEQYF. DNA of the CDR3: TGTGCCAGCAGCTTAAGTCCGGACGAGCAGTACTTC.

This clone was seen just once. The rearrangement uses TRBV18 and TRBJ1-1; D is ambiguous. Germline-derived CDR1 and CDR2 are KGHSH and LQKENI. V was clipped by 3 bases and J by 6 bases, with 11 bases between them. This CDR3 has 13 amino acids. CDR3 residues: CASSPNPWPEAFF. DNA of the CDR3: TGTGCCAGCTCACCGAACCCGTGGCCTGAAGCTTTCTTT.

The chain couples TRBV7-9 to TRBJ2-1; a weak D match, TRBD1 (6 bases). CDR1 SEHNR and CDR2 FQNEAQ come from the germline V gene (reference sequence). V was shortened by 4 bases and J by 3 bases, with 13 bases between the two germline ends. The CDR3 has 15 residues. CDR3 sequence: CASSSRQANYNEQFF. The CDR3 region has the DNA TGTGCCAGCAGCTCTCGACAGGCCAACTACAATGAGCAGTTCTTC.

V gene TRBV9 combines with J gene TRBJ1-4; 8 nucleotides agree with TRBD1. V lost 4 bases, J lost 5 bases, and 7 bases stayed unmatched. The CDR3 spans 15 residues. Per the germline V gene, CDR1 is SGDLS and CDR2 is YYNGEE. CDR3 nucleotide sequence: TGTGCCAGCAGCACTCGGACAGGGAAGAATGAAAAACTGTTTTTT. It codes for CASSTRTGKNEKLFF. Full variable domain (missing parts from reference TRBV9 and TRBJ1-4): DSGVTQTPKHLITATGQRVTLRCSPRSGDLSVYWYQQSLDQGLQFLIQYYNGEERAKGNILERFSAQQFPDLHSELNLSSLELGDSALYFCASSTRTGKNEKLFFGSGTQLSVL.

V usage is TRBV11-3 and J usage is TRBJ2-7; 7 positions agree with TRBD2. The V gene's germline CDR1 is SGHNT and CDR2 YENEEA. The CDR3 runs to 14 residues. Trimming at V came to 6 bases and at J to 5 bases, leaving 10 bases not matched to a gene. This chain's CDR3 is CASRPAGDYNEQYF. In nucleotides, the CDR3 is TGTGCCAGCAGGCCCGCCGGGGACTATAACGAGCAGTACTTC.

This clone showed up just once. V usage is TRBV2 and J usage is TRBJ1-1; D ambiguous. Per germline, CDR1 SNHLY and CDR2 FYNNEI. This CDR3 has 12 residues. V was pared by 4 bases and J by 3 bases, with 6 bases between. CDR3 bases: TGTGCCAGCAGTGTAGTTTACACTGAAGCTTTCTTT. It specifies CASSVVYTEAFF.

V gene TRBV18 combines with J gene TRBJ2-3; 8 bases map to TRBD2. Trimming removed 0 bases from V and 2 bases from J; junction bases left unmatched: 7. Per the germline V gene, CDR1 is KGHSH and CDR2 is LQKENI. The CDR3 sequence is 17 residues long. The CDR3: CASSPPWFSGATDTQYF. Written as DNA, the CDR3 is TGTGCCAGCTCACCACCTTGGTTTAGCGGGGCCACAGATACGCAGTATTTT. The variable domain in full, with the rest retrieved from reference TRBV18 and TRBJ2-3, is NAGVMQNPRHLVRRRGQEARLRCSPMKGHSHVYWYRQLPEEGLKFMVYLQKENIIDESGMPKERFSAEFPKEGPSILRIQQVVRGDSAAYFCASSPPWFSGATDTQYFGPGTRLTVL.

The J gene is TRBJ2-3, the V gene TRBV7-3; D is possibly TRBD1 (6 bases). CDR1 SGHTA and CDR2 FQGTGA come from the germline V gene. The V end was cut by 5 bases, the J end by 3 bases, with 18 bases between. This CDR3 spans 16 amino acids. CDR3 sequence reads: CASSQRGTLGTDTQYF. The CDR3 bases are TGTGCCAGCAGCCAAAGGGGGACCTTGGGGACAGATACGCAGTATTTT. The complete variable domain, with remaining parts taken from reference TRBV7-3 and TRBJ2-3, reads GAGVSQTPSNKVTEKGKYVELRCDPISGHTALYWYRQSLGQGPEFLIYFQGTGAADDSGLPNDRFFAVRPEGSVSTLKIQRTERGDSAVYLCASSQRGTLGTDTQYFGPGTRLTVL.

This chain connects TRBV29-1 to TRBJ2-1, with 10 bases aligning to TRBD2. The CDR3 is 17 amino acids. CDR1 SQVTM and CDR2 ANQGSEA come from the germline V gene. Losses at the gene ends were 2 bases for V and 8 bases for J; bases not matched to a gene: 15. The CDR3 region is CSVELQGLAGVVDEQFF. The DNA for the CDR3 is TGCAGCGTTGAACTCCAGGGGCTAGCGGGAGTTGTTGATGAGCAGTTCTTC.

CDR3 loop: CASSLTGDSPLHF. CDR3 nucleotides: TGTGCCAGCTCACTTACAGGGGATTCACCCCTCCACTTT. The gene calls are TRBV18 and TRBJ1-6, with 7 bases that match TRBD1. CDR1 is KGHSH, CDR2 LQKENI, per germline. With 4 bases clipped from V and 8 bases from J, the junction kept 2 bases outside the gene matches. CDR3 length: 13 amino acids.

CDR3 DNA: TGCGCCAGCAGCGCGGGACAGCCTCAAGAGACCCAGTACTTC. Encoded protein: CASSAGQPQETQYF. The chain uses TRBV5-1 and TRBJ2-5; TRBD1 might be the D (7 bases). The V gene lost 4 bases and the J gene lost 2 bases, with 12 bases spanning the gap. Looked up from germline, CDR1 is SGHRS and CDR2 is YFSETQ. The CDR3 covers 14 residues.

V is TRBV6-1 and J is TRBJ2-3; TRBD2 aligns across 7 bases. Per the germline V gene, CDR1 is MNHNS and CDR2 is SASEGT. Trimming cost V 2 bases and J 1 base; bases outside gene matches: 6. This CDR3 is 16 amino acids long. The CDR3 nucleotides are TGTGCCAGCAGTGAAATCGGGGGAGGGGGCACAGATACGCAGTATTTT. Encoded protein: CASSEIGGGGTDTQYF.

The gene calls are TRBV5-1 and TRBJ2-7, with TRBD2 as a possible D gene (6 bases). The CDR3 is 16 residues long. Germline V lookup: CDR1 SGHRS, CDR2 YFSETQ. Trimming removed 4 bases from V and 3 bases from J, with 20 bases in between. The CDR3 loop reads CASSRTPAGSDYEQYF. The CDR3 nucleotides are TGCGCCAGCAGCAGAACCCCGGCGGGGTCCGACTACGAGCAGTACTTC.

CDR3: CASSLLPGGGTDTQYF. The DNA for the CDR3 is TGTGCCAGCAGTTTATTACCCGGGGGAGGCACAGATACGCAGTATTTT. The rearrangement uses TRBV27 and TRBJ2-3; D perhaps matches TRBD2 (6 bases). The CDR3 runs to 16 residues. Trimming took off 1 base at V and 1 base at J, with 12 bases between the two ends. Germline CDR1 is MNHEY and CDR2 is SMNVEV (reference sequence).

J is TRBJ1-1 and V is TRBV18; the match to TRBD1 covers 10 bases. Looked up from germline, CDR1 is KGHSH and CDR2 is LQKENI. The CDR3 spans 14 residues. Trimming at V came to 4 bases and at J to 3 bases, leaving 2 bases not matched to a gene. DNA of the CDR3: TGTGCCAGCTCACTGGACAGGGGGGACACTGAAGCTTTCTTT. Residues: CASSLDRGDTEAFF.

CDR3 amino acids: CASSQSGTANEKLFF. CDR3 nucleotide sequence: TGTGCCAGCAGCCAGTCCGGGACTGCAAATGAAAAACTGTTTTTT. This chain connects TRBV7-9 to TRBJ1-4, with a possible D match to TRBD1 (5 bases). V lost 5 bases, J lost 5 bases, and 15 bases lay in between. In germline, CDR1 is SEHNR, CDR2 FQNEAQ (reference sequence). CDR3 size: 15 residues.

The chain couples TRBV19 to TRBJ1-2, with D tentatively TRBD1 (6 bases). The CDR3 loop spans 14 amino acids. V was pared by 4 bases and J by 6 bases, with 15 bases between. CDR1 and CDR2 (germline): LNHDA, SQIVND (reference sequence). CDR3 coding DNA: TGTGCCAGTAGTACCCATCAGGGGTTGGATGGCTACACCTTC. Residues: CASSTHQGLDGYTF.

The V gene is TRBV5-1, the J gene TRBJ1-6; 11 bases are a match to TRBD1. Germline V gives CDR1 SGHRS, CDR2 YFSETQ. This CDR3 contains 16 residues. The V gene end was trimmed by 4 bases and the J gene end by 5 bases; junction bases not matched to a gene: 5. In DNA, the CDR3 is TGCGCCAGCAGCCAATGGACAGGGGGCGATAATTCACCCCTCCACTTT. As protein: CASSQWTGGDNSPLHF.

DNA of the CDR3: TGTGCCAGCAGTTACGGAGGGGGCGAGTATGGCTACACCTTC. Translated, it gives CASSYGGGEYGYTF. The chain couples TRBV6-5 to TRBJ1-2; 7 positions agree with TRBD1. In germline, CDR1 is MNHEY, CDR2 SVGAGI. After removal of 2 bases from V and 5 bases from J, the junction contained 5 bases not matched to a gene. CDR3 length: 14 residues.

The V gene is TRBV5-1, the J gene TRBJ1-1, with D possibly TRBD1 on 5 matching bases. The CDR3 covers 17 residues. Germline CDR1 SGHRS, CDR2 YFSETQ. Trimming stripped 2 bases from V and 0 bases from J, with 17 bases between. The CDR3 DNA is TGCGCCAGCAGCTTTGCAGGGCATGGGACTATGAACACTGAAGCTTTCTTT. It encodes CASSFAGHGTMNTEAFF.

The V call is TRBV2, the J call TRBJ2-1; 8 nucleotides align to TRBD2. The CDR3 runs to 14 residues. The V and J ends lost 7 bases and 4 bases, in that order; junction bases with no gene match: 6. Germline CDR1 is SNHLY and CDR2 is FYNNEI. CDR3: CASTEAGGYNEQFF. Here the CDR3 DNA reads TGTGCCAGCACCGAGGCGGGGGGATACAATGAGCAGTTCTTC.

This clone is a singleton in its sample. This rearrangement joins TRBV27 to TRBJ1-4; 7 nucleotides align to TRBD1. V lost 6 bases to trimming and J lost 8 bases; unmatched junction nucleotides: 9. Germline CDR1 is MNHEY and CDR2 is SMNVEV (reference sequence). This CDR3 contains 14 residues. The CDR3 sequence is CASSWDSATEKLFF. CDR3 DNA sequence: TGTGCCAGCAGCTGGGACAGCGCTACCGAAAAACTGTTTTTT.

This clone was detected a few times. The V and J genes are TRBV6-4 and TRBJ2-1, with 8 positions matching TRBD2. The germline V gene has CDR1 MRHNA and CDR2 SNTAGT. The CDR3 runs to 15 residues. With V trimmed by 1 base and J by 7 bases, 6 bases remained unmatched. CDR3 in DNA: TGTGCCAGCAGTGACTTTGCGGGAGGTCTAAATGAGCAGTTCTTC. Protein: CASSDFAGGLNEQFF.

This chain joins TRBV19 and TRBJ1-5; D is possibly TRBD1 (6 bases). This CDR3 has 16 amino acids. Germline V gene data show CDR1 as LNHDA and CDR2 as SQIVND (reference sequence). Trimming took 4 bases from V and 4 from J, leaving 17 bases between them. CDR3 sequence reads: CASSTTPSDRNQPQHF. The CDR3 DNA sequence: TGTGCCAGTAGTACGACCCCATCCGACAGGAATCAGCCCCAGCATTTT.

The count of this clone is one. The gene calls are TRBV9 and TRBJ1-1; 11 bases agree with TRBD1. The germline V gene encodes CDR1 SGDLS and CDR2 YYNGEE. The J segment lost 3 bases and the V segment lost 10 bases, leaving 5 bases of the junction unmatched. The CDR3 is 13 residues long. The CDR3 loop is CAGGTGGYTEAFF. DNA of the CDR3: TGTGCCGGCGGGACAGGGGGTTACACTGAAGCTTTCTTT.

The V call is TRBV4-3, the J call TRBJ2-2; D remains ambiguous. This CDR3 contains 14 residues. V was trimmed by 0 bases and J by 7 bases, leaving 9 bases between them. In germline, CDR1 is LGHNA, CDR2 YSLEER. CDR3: CASSQDRGVGELFF. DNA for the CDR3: TGCGCCAGCAGCCAAGATAGAGGCGTCGGGGAGCTGTTTTTT.

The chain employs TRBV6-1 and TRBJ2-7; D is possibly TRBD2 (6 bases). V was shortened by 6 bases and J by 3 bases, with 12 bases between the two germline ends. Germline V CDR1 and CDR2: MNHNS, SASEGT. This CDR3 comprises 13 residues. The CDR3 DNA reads TGTGCCAGCAGGGGGGACTGGATCTACGAGCAGTACTTC. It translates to CASRGDWIYEQYF.